This entry features one T cell receptor beta chain sequence. The sample belongs to a study of cytomegalovirus exposure and HLA in healthy donors. This CDR3 is 15 amino acids long. Germline V CDR1 and CDR2: MGHRA, YSYEKL. V gave up 7 bases and J gave up 4 bases, with 20 bases separating them. The PCR ran on 60 Vbeta and 13 Jbeta primers. Clones were sequenced by immunoSEQ multiplex PCR, and TCRdb holds only the in-frame ones, with some missing. The listing records roughly 46,000 clones. The gene calls are TRBV4-1 and TRBJ2-7, with D perhaps matching TRBD2 (5 bases). Material for sequencing was PBMCs. The clonotype comes from a woman aged 40 to 50 in good health and CMV-seronegative. The CDR3 reads CASTPRLGGEYEQYF. In DNA, the CDR3 is TGCGCCAGCACCCCCAGACTCGGAGGTGAATACGAGCAGTACTTC.